Only a few counts were recorded for the clone carrying this T cell receptor (beta chain). V gave up 4 bases and J gave up 3 bases; unmatched junction bases: 8. The CDR3 has 15 residues. With a J-beta primer mix and a sample-barcoded 5' primer, a second PCR ran about 7 to 12 cycles. Tagging of each cDNA molecule was performed by a template-switch adaptor with 12 random nucleotides. TCRdb ran MiXCR on the 5' RACE reads and lists one entry per CDR3 protein. The table lists roughly 680,000 distinct CDR3 sequences, about 21% of them singletons. The sample comes from a study of blood T cells in healthy people across ages.

The clonotype originates from a man in his sixties or seventies in good health. Sequencing was performed on blood. This chain uses TRBV12-3 or TRBV12-4 with TRBJ2-5; 7 bases align to TRBD1. The CDR3 DNA is TGTGCCAGCAGTTACAGGGGCACCCGGGAAGAGACCCAGTACTTC. Its translation: CASSYRGTREETQYF.